This T cell receptor (beta chain) was documented in a study of blood T cells in healthy people across ages. Donors ranged from 6 to 90 years old and were healthy Caucasians in Russia. The use of a sample-barcoded 5' primer and a J-beta primer mix characterized a second PCR of roughly 6 to 11 cycles. The authors tagged each cDNA molecule using a template-switch adaptor with 12 random nucleotides. Using its own MiXCR run on the 5' RACE reads, TCRdb lists one record per CDR3 protein. The repertoire holds approximately 400,000 distinct CDR3 sequences, with approximately 51% as singletons. The study's findings and limits: CMV infection status of these donors was not known.

A remark on this clonotype: Its target is not known.

From germline, CDR1 is SGHTA and CDR2 FQGNSA. V shed 3 bases and J shed 7 bases, with 10 bases lying between them. The CDR3 has 12 residues. The sequence derives from a man in his 60s in good health. Sequencing was carried out using blood. V and J are TRBV7-2 and TRBJ2-7; D ambiguous. CDR3 coding DNA: TGTGCCAGCAGCTTTAATCCACCGGAGCAGTACTTC. This gives the protein CASSFNPPEQYF.